The T cell receptor (beta chain) described here comes from a study of T-cell memory formation after mild COVID-19. Points from the study as a whole: Mainly in CM and EM were contracting CD4+ clones; CD8+ were in EMRA. Pre-infection memory harbored some responding clones, suggesting cross-reactive memory joined.

V shed 3 bases, J shed 3 bases, and the junction held 14 bases outside the gene matches. The germline V gene has CDR1 KGHSH and CDR2 LQKENI. The CDR3 length is 18 residues. 5'RACE, which relied on constant-segment primers, yielded TCR alpha and TCR beta cDNA libraries carrying sample barcodes and UMIs. TCRdb re-called the 5' RACE reads with MiXCR, one entry per CDR3 protein. The table records 550,000 to 700,000 distinct CDR3 sequences, under 20% of them present only once. Comments on this clonotype: Its specificity is unknown.

Sequencing was carried out using PBMCs or a T cell subset sorted from them (not recorded which). The clonotype originates from an adult woman who had mild COVID-19 (a few samples of this study predate the infection). Cell type and time point are not known. The rearrangement uses TRBV18 and TRBJ2-5, with 9 bases fitting TRBD1. The CDR3 DNA follows: TGTGCCAGCTCACCGATCTTCCCGGGACAGGGTGACAAAGAGACCCAGTACTTC. Amino acid sequence: CASSPIFPGQGDKETQYF.